These 5 T cell receptor beta chains were sequenced from one sample in a study of T-cell memory formation after mild COVID-19. MiXCR, applied by TCRdb to the 5' RACE reads, yields one record per CDR3 protein. The data contain approximately 300,000 distinct CDR3 sequences, around 8% of them singletons. The sequenced material came from PBMCs or a T cell subset sorted from them (not recorded which). The origin of the receptors is a man between 18 and 35 years old who had mild COVID-19 (a few samples of this study predate the infection). Cell type and time point are not known.

A few counts support this clonotype. This chain links TRBV7-9 with TRBJ1-6, with D maybe TRBD1 (6 bases). V was shortened by 1 base and J by 5 bases, with 12 bases between the two germline ends. The germline CDR1 and CDR2 sequences are SEHNR and FQNEAQ (reference sequence). This CDR3 contains 16 residues. CDR3 sequence: CASSLVGARDNSPLHF. CDR3 bases: TGTGCCAGCAGCTTAGTGGGGGCGCGGGATAATTCACCCCTCCACTTT.

This clonotype was counted a few times. V gene TRBV6-2 or TRBV6-3 combines with J gene TRBJ1-1; no reliable D call. Trimming pared 0 bases from V and 6 bases from J, leaving 11 bases between. The V gene's germline CDR1 is MNHEY and CDR2 SVGEGT. CDR3 length: 14 amino acids. In nucleotides, the CDR3 is TGTGCCAGCAGTTACTCGTGGGGAACATCTGAAGCTTTCTTT. Its protein is CASSYSWGTSEAFF.

This clonotype was picked up a small number of times. The chain links TRBV6-6 to TRBJ1-5; 7 nucleotides align to TRBD1. V gave up 2 bases and J gave up 2 bases; unmatched junction bases: 12. This CDR3 has 18 amino acids. CDR1 MNHNY and CDR2 SVGAGI come from the germline V gene (reference sequence). DNA for the CDR3: TGTGCCAGCAGTTACCCCCCCAAGACAGGGTTTGGCAATCAGCCCCAGCATTTT. This codes for CASSYPPKTGFGNQPQHF.

This clonotype appeared many times. This sequence joins TRBV5-1 and TRBJ2-5; D might be TRBD1 (6 bases). The germline gives CDR1 SGHRS, CDR2 YFSETQ. CDR3 length: 14 residues. The V gene lost 3 bases and the J gene lost 5 bases, with 14 bases spanning the gap. The CDR3: CASSSGVRWETQYF. The CDR3 DNA sequence: TGCGCCAGCAGCTCAGGGGTCCGATGGGAGACCCAGTACTTC.

CDR3 region: CASSPFPGGPYEQYF. The CDR3 bases are TGTGCCAGCTCACCATTCCCAGGGGGTCCCTACGAGCAGTACTTC. V and J are TRBV18 and TRBJ2-7; 7 bases agree with TRBD1. The CDR3 consists of 15 residues. Trimming cost V 2 bases and J 2 bases; bases outside gene matches: 6. Germline V lookup: CDR1 KGHSH, CDR2 LQKENI.